Following are 23 T cell receptor beta chains from one sample sequenced in a study of T cell responses to AZD1222 COVID-19 vaccine. Assay: immunoSEQ multiplex PCR; the TCRdb copy retains only in-frame clones and omits some. The repertoire holds about 150,000 clones, with approximately 91% as singletons. This material consisted of peripheral blood, taken 28 days after the second AZD1222 dose. The receptors originated from an adult who received the AZD1222 COVID-19 vaccine.

The chain joins TRBV7-9 to TRBJ1-1; D is undetermined. The CDR3 extends over 12 amino acids. Germline CDR1 and CDR2: SEHNR and FQNEAQ (reference sequence). Trimming left V 3 bases short and J 5 bases short, with 7 bases between. The CDR3 DNA reads as TGTGCCAGCAGCTTCGACTTAACTGAAGCTTTCTTT. Amino acids: CASSFDLTEAFF.

The chain joins TRBV5-1 to TRBJ2-2; 7 nucleotides line up with TRBD1. Germline CDR1 and CDR2: SGHRS and YFSETQ. CDR3 length: 20 amino acids. V was clipped by 0 bases and J by 2 bases; unmatched bases: 16. The CDR3 nucleotides read TGCGCCAGCAGCTTGGCCGGTTTCGTCTTGGACAGGCTTAACACCGGGGAGCTGTTTTTT. This encodes CASSLAGFVLDRLNTGELFF. Variable domain in full (rest from reference TRBV5-1 and TRBJ2-2): KAGVTQTPRYLIKTRGQQVTLSCSPISGHRSVSWYQQTPGQGLQFLFEYFSETQRNKGNFPGRFSGRQFSNSRSEMNVSTLELGDSALYLCASSLAGFVLDRLNTGELFFGEGSRLTVL.

The J gene is TRBJ2-7, the V gene TRBV11-1, with D unresolved. In germline, CDR1 is SGHAT, CDR2 FQDESV (reference sequence). Trimming took 1 base from V and 2 from J, leaving 9 bases between them. The CDR3 is made up of 14 amino acids. The CDR3 sequence: CASSLGVGPYEQYF. The CDR3, as DNA: TGTGCCAGCAGCTTAGGTGTAGGGCCCTACGAGCAGTACTTC.

The chain links TRBV2 to TRBJ2-1, with 9 bases fitting TRBD2. The ends lost 6 bases at V and 0 bases at J; junction bases unmatched: 3. Germline V gene lookup returns CDR1 SNHLY and CDR2 FYNNEI. This CDR3 is built from 15 residues. Written as DNA, the CDR3 is TGTGCCAGCAGAGTAGCGGGAGCCTCCTACAATGAGCAGTTCTTC. Protein product: CASRVAGASYNEQFF.

V and J are TRBV10-3 and TRBJ2-1; no firm D call. The length of the CDR3 is 15 residues. V was pared by 1 base and J by 5 bases, with 12 bases between. CDR1 and CDR2 from the germline V gene are ENHRY and SYGVKD. The chain's CDR3 is CAISEWSKQNNEQFF. In DNA, the CDR3 is TGTGCCATCAGTGAGTGGTCCAAACAAAACAATGAGCAGTTCTTC.

The chain has TRBV25-1 and TRBJ2-3; weak D call: TRBD2 (5 bases). From germline, CDR1 is MGHDK and CDR2 SYGVNS. V was pared by 6 bases and J by 5 bases, with 9 bases between. The CDR3 contains 12 residues. The CDR3 loop is CASRDEGDTQYF. CDR3 in DNA: TGTGCCAGCAGAGATGAGGGAGATACGCAGTATTTT.

This clone was found a few times. V usage is TRBV27 and J usage is TRBJ2-3; weak D call: TRBD2 (6 bases). The CDR3 is 17 amino acids. Germline V lookup: CDR1 MNHEY, CDR2 SMNVEV (reference sequence). Between the trimmed V and J ends, which lost 0 bases and 4 bases, there was a span of 17 bases. CDR3 loop: CASSLSIAALGADTQYF. Here the CDR3 DNA reads TGTGCCAGCAGTTTATCGATAGCGGCTCTAGGCGCAGATACGCAGTATTTT.

The rearrangement uses TRBV19 and TRBJ1-2; D uncertain. CDR1 and CDR2 from the germline V gene are LNHDA and SQIVND (reference sequence). Trimming left V 5 bases short and J 7 bases short, with 20 bases between. The CDR3 is made up of 15 amino acids. CDR3 bases: TGTGCCAGTAGTGACTATACAAGCGCCAACCTTGGCTACACCTTC. This encodes CASSDYTSANLGYTF.

J is TRBJ1-1 and V is TRBV27, with a weak D call TRBD1 (6 bases). Germline V gene sequence: CDR1 MNHEY, CDR2 SMNVEV (reference sequence). CDR3 length: 13 amino acids. Deletions cut 2 bases from V and 6 bases from J, with 10 bases between. The DNA for the CDR3 is TGTGCCAGCAGTTTAACAGGGACGGCTGAAGCTTTCTTT. Translation gives CASSLTGTAEAFF.

The rearrangement joins TRBV2 to TRBJ1-2; 9 bases are shared with TRBD1. The germline gives CDR1 SNHLY, CDR2 FYNNEI. The junction had 3 bases not matched to a gene; V was cut back by 4 bases and J by 6 bases. The CDR3 runs to 13 residues. CDR3 amino acids: CASSARDRDGYTF. CDR3 DNA: TGTGCCAGCAGTGCCCGGGACAGGGATGGCTACACCTTC.

The rearrangement joins TRBV7-6 to TRBJ2-2; TRBD2 aligns across 9 bases. After removal of 1 base from V and 4 bases from J, the junction contained 7 bases not matched to a gene. The CDR3 covers 17 residues. Germline V lookup: CDR1 SGHVS, CDR2 FNYEAQ. CDR3 bases: TGTGCCAGCAGCTTAGTTCTAGCGGGGACTTTCACCGGGGAGCTGTTTTTT. This encodes CASSLVLAGTFTGELFF. The full variable domain, with the rest looked up from reference TRBV7-6 and TRBJ2-2, is GAGVSQSPRYKVTKRGQDVALRCDPISGHVSLYWYRQALGQGPEFLTYFNYEAQQDKSGLPNDRFSAERPEGSISTLTIQRTEQRDSAMYRCASSLVLAGTFTGELFFGEGSRLTVL.

The chain couples TRBV7-9 to TRBJ2-7, with a tentative D call TRBD1 (5 bases). Deletions cut 1 base from V and 2 bases from J, with 12 bases between. This CDR3 region has 15 residues. Germline CDR1 SEHNR, CDR2 FQNEAQ (reference sequence). CDR3: CASSLGAGITYEQYF. In DNA, the CDR3 is TGTGCCAGCAGCTTAGGAGCAGGGATCACCTACGAGCAGTACTTC.

The rearrangement uses TRBV7-9 and TRBJ1-5; D unresolved. The CDR3 has 12 residues. The V and J ends lost 0 bases and 9 bases respectively, with 6 bases between them. CDR1 is SEHNR, CDR2 FQNEAQ, per germline (reference sequence). The CDR3 DNA sequence: TGTGCCAGCAGCTTAGCGGTCGGGCCCCAGCATTTT. Translation: CASSLAVGPQHF.

Only a few counts were recorded for this clone. The chain has TRBV5-1 and TRBJ2-2; D is unclear. The CDR3 spans 16 residues. Trimming took 6 bases from V and 4 from J, leaving 19 bases between them. Germline V gene sequence: CDR1 SGHRS, CDR2 YFSETQ. The CDR3 bases are TGCGCCAGCAAGACGGCTGGAGAAATATCCACCGGGGAGCTGTTTTTT. Its protein is CASKTAGEISTGELFF.

This clone was observed once. The chain carries TRBV12-3 or TRBV12-4 and TRBJ1-1; 9 positions agree with TRBD1. The CDR3 runs to 13 residues. Trimming removed 4 bases from V and 11 bases from J; junction bases left unmatched: 8. The CDR3 region is CASSYGTGLMAFF. The CDR3 coding sequence is TGTGCCAGCAGTTATGGGACAGGGCTTATGGCTTTCTTT.

The rearrangement uses TRBV6-4 and TRBJ1-5; 7 nucleotides match TRBD1. The V segment lost 10 bases and the J segment 0 bases; nucleotides outside the gene matches: 6. CDR1 is MRHNA, CDR2 SNTAGT, per germline. The CDR3 consists of 14 residues. DNA for the CDR3: TGTGCCACCCAGGACAGGTTTAGCAATCAGCCCCAGCATTTT. Amino acids: CATQDRFSNQPQHF.

The CDR3 nucleotides are TGTGCCATCCGGTCGGGGTGGCAGAGCACAGATACGCAGTATTTT. Its protein product is CAIRSGWQSTDTQYF. This chain joins TRBV10-3 and TRBJ2-3; D may be TRBD2 (5 bases). CDR1 and CDR2 (germline): ENHRY, SYGVKD. This CDR3 region has 15 residues. Deletions cut 8 bases from V and 0 bases from J, with 15 bases between.

CDR3 sequence (DNA): TGCGCCAGCAGCGCCTGGACAGGGGGCAACTATGGCTACACCTTC. Residues: CASSAWTGGNYGYTF. The rearrangement joins TRBV5-1 to TRBJ1-2; TRBD1 matches 11 bases. Trimming cost V 4 bases and J 2 bases; bases outside gene matches: 4. Germline assignment: CDR1 SGHRS and CDR2 YFSETQ. The CDR3 contains 15 residues.

The chain couples TRBV7-8 to TRBJ1-3, with 8 bases aligning to TRBD1. The CDR3 is made up of 16 amino acids. Germline CDR1 and CDR2: SGHVS and FQNEAQ. V lost 5 bases, J lost 4 bases, and 10 bases stayed unmatched. DNA of the CDR3: TGTGCCAGCAGCCTCTCAGGGGGCGCGGGGGGAAACACCATATATTTT. Translated: CASSLSGGAGGNTIYF.

The gene calls are TRBV6-5 and TRBJ2-5; no clear D gene. This CDR3 is 11 amino acids long. The germline V and J ends were trimmed by 2 bases and 9 bases, with 7 bases remaining between them. In germline, CDR1 is MNHEY, CDR2 SVGAGI. CDR3 amino acids: CASSYGGSQYF. CDR3 coding DNA: TGTGCCAGCAGTTACGGCGGTTCCCAGTACTTC.

V and J are TRBV6-6 and TRBJ2-7; TRBD1 matches 8 bases. With 5 bases clipped from V and 0 bases from J, the junction kept 9 bases outside the gene matches. Looked up from germline, CDR1 is MNHNY and CDR2 is SVGAGI (reference sequence). CDR3 length: 16 residues. In nucleotides, the CDR3 is TGTGCCAGCAGTCTGTCGGACAGGGTGATCTCCTACGAGCAGTACTTC. Translated: CASSLSDRVISYEQYF.

This sequence joins TRBV7-9 and TRBJ1-1, with 10 nucleotides matching TRBD1. The CDR3 is 15 amino acids. The V gene's germline CDR1 is SEHNR and CDR2 FQNEAQ (reference sequence). Trimming at V came to 6 bases and at J to 4 bases, leaving 8 bases not matched to a gene. CDR3 region: CASSTRQGAPTEAFF. For the CDR3, the DNA is TGTGCCAGCAGTACTCGACAGGGGGCCCCCACTGAAGCTTTCTTT. Variable domain in full (rest from reference TRBV7-9 and TRBJ1-1): DTGVSQNPRHKITKRGQNVTFRCDPISEHNRLYWYRQTLGQGPEFLTYFQNEAQLEKSRLLSDRFSAERPKGSFSTLEIQRTEQGDSAMYLCASSTRQGAPTEAFFGQGTRLTVV.

V usage is TRBV18 and J usage is TRBJ1-4; the D gene is possibly TRBD1 (6 bases). Germline V gene sequence: CDR1 KGHSH, CDR2 LQKENI. Trimming removed 3 bases from V and 4 bases from J, with 12 bases in between. CDR3 length equals 15 residues. The CDR3 protein is CASSPGKGGNEKLFF. CDR3 nucleotide sequence: TGTGCCAGCTCACCCGGGAAGGGGGGTAATGAAAAACTGTTTTTT.